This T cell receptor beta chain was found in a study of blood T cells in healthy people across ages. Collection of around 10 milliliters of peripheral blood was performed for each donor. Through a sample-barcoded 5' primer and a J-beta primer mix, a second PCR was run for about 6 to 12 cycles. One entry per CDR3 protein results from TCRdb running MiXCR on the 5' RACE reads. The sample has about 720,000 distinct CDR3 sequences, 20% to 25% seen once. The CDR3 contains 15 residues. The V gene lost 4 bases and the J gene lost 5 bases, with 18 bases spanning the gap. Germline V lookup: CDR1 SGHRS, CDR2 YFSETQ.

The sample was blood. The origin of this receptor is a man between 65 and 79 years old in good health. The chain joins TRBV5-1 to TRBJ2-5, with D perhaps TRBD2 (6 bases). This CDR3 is CASSAALGGWETQYF. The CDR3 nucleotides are TGCGCCAGCAGCGCTGCCCTGGGGGGATGGGAGACCCAGTACTTC.